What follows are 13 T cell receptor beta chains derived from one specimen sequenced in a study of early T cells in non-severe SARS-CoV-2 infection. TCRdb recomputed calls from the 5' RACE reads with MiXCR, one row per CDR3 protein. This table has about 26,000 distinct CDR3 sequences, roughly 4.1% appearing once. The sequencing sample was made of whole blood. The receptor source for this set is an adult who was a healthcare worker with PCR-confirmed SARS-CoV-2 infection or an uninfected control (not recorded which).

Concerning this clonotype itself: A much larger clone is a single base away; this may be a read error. CDR3 coding DNA: TGCAGTGATACCGGGACAGGGGGCTACGAGCAGTACTTC. Translated, it gives CSDTGTGGYEQYF. The chain joins TRBV20-1 to TRBJ2-7; 11 nucleotides line up with TRBD1. The V gene's germline CDR1 is DFQATT and CDR2 SNEGSKA (reference sequence). The CDR3 loop spans 13 amino acids. J was trimmed by 3 bases and V by 7 bases; bases with no gene match: 5.

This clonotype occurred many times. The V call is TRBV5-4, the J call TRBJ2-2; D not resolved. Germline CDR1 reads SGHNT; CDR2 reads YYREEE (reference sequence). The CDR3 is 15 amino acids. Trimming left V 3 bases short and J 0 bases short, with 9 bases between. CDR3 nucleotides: TGTGCCAGCAGCTCGAATGGCGCGAACACCGGGGAGCTGTTTTTT. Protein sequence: CASSSNGANTGELFF.

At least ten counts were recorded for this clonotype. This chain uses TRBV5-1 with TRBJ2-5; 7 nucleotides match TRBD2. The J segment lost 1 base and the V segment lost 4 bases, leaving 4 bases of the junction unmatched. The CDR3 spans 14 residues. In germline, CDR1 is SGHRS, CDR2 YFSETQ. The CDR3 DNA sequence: TGCGCCAGCAGCGGAGCGGGGCCCCAAGAGACCCAGTACTTC. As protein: CASSGAGPQETQYF.

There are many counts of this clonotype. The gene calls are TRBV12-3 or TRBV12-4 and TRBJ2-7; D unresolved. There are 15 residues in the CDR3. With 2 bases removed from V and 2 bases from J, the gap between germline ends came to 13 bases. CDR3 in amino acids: CASSLWAGLPYEQYF. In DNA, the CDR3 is TGTGCCAGCAGTTTATGGGCAGGCCTTCCCTACGAGCAGTACTTC.

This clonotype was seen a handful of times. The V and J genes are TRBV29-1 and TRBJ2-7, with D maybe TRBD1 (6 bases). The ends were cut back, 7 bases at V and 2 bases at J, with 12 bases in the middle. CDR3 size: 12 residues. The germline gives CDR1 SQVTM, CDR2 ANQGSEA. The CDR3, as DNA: TGCAGCGCCCGACAGGACACCTACGAGCAGTACTTC. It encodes CSARQDTYEQYF.

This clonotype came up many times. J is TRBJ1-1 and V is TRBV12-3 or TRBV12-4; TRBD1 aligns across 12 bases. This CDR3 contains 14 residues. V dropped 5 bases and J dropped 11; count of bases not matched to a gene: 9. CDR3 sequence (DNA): TGTGCCAGCAGTAACTCCGGGACAGGGGGCTCTGCTTTCTTT. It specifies CASSNSGTGGSAFF.

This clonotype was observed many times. The CDR3, as DNA: TGCAGTGCTGTCCGACAGGGCGGTCAGCCCCAGCATTTT. Amino acids: CSAVRQGGQPQHF. The chain employs TRBV20-1 and TRBJ1-5, with TRBD1 matching over 7 bases. The germline CDR1 and CDR2 sequences are DFQATT and SNEGSKA (reference sequence). The CDR3 is 13 amino acids. The V and J ends lost 5 bases and 6 bases, in that order; junction bases with no gene match: 7.

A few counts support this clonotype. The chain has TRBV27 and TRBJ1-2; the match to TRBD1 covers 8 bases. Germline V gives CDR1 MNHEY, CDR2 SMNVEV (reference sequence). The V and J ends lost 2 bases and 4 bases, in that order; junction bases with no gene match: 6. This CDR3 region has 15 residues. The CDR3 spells CASSLGAGGFYGYTF. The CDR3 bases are TGTGCCAGCAGTTTAGGAGCAGGGGGCTTCTATGGCTACACCTTC.

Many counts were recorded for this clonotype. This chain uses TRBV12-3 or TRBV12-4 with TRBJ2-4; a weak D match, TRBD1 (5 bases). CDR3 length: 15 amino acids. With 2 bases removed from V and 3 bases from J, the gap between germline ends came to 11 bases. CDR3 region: CASSLQGTGKNIQYF. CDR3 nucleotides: TGTGCCAGCAGTTTACAGGGTACTGGCAAAAACATTCAGTACTTC.

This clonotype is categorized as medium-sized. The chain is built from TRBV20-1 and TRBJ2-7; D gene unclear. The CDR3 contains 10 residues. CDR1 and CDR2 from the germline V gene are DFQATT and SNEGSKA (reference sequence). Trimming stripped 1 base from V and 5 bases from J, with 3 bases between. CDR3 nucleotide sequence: TGCAGTGCTAGAGGTAACGAGCAGTACTTC. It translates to CSARGNEQYF.

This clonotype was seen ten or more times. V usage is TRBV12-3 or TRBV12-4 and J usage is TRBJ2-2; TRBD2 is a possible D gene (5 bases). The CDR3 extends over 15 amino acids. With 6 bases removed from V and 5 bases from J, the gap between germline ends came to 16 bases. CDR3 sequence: CASSPGVASTGELFF. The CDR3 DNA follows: TGTGCCAGCAGCCCCGGGGTAGCGAGTACCGGGGAGCTGTTTTTT.

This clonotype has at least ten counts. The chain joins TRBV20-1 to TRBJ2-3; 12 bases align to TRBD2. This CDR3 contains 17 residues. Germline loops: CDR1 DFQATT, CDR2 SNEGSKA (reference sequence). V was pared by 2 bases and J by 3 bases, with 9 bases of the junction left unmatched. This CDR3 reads CSARKASGGAWTDTQYF. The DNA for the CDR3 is TGCAGTGCTAGAAAAGCTAGCGGGGGGGCGTGGACAGATACGCAGTATTTT.

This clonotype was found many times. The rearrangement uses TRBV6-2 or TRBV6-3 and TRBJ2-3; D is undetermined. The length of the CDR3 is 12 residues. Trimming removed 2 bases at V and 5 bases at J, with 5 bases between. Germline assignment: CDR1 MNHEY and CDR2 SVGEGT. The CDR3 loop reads CASSYNGDTQYF. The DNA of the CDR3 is TGTGCCAGCAGTTACAATGGAGATACGCAGTATTTT.